This T cell receptor (beta chain) was observed in a study of cytomegalovirus exposure and HLA in healthy donors. Whole-study results and caveats: Clonal expansion, a later analysis showed, was greater in HLA-associated TCR beta chains than in equally common others. With later analysis, a missense DCLRE1C variant became linked to TCR beta V- and J-gene trimming. Researchers reportedly found TCR beta sequences accurately predicted most subjects' HLA-A and HLA-B alleles. A previous analysis found most TCR beta V segments productive roughly 87% or roughly 30% of the time.

Details on this clone: The antigen is unknown.

The PCR made use of 60 Vbeta and 13 Jbeta primers. Some clones are missing from TCRdb's copy, which holds only in-frame ones; the method was immunoSEQ multiplex PCR. Of 150,000 to 200,000 clones in the sample, over 75% were seen once. V lost 4 bases to trimming and J lost 3 bases, with 10 bases between them. Looked up from germline, CDR1 is SGHKS and CDR2 is YYEKEE (reference sequence). The length of the CDR3 is 13 residues. This chain links TRBV5-5 with TRBJ1-1; D not certain. Sequences were obtained from PBMCs. The TCR sequence derives from a woman aged 30 to 39 in good health and CMV-seronegative. The CDR3 region is CASSPVVDTEAFF. As DNA, the CDR3 is TGTGCCAGCAGCCCGGTTGTGGACACTGAAGCTTTCTTT.